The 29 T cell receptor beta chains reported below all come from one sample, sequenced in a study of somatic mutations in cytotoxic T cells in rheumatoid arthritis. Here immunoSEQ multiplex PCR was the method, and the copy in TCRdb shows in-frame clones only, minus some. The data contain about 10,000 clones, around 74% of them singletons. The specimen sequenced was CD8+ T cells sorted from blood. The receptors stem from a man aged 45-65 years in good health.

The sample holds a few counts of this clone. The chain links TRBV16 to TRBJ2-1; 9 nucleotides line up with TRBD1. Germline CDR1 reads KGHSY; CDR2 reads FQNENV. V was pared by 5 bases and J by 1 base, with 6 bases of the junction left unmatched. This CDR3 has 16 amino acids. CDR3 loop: CASSYLQGASYNEQFF. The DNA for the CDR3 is TGTGCCAGCAGCTATCTACAGGGGGCGTCCTACAATGAGCAGTTCTTC.

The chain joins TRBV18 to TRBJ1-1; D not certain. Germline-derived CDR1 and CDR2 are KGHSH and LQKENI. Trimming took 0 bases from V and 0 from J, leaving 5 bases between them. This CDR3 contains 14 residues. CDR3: CASSPPPMNTEAFF. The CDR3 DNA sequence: TGTGCCAGCTCACCACCCCCAATGAACACTGAAGCTTTCTTT.

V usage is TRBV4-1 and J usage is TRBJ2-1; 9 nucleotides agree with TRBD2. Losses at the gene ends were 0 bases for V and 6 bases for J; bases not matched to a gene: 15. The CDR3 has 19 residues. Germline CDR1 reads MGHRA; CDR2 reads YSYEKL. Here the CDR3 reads CASSQEVAGGRAKVNEQFF. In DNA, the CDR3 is TGCGCCAGCAGCCAAGAGGTGGCTGGCGGGAGGGCCAAGGTCAATGAGCAGTTCTTC.

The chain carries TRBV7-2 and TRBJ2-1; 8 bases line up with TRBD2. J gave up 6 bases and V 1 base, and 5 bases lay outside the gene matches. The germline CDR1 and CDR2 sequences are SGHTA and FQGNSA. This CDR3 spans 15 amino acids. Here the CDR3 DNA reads TGTGCCAGCAGCTTAGATGGGACTAGTTTCAATGAGCAGTTCTTC. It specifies CASSLDGTSFNEQFF.

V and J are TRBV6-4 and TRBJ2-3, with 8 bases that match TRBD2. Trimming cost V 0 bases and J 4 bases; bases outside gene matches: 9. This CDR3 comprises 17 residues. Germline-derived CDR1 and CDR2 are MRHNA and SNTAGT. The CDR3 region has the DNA TGTGCCAGCAGTGACTCATCCAGCGGGAGTGGCGCAGATACGCAGTATTTT. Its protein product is CASSDSSSGSGADTQYF.

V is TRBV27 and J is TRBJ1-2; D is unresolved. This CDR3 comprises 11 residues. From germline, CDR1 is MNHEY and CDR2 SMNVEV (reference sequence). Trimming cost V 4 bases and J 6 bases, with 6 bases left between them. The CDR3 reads CASSSPDGYTF. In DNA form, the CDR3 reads TGTGCCAGCAGTTCCCCGGATGGCTACACCTTC.

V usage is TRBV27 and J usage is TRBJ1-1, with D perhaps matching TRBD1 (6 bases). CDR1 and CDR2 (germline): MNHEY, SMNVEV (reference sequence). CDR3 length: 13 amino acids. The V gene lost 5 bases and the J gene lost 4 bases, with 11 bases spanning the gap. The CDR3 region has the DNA TGTGCCAGCAGTCTGATGGACAGCACTGAAGCTTTCTTT. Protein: CASSLMDSTEAFF.

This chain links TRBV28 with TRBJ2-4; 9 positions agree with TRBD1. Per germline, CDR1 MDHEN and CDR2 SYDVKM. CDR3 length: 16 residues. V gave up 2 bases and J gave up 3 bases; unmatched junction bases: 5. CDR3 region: CASSLGQGKGKNIQYF. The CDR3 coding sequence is TGTGCCAGCAGTTTAGGACAGGGGAAAGGCAAAAACATTCAGTACTTC.

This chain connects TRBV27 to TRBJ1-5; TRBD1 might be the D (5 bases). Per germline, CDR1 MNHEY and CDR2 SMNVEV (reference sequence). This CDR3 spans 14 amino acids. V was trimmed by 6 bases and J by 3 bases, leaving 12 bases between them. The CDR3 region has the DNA TGTGCCAGCAGCAGGGCAGGGATCAATCAGCCCCAGCATTTT. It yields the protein CASSRAGINQPQHF.

The CDR3 reads CASSPRSGPDTQYF. CDR3 in DNA: TGTGCCAGCAGCCCACGAAGCGGGCCAGATACGCAGTATTTT. This rearrangement joins TRBV4-2 to TRBJ2-3; D is perhaps TRBD2 (6 bases). Trimming took 4 bases from V and 4 from J, leaving 12 bases between them. Germline V gives CDR1 LGHNA, CDR2 YNFKEQ. The CDR3 runs 14 residues.

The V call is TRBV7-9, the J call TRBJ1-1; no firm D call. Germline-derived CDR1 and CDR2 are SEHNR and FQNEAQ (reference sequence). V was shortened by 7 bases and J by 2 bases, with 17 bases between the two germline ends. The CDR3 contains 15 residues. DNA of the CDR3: TGTGCCAGCATTTGGCCCCGGGGTCCCAACACTGAAGCTTTCTTT. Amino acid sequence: CASIWPRGPNTEAFF.

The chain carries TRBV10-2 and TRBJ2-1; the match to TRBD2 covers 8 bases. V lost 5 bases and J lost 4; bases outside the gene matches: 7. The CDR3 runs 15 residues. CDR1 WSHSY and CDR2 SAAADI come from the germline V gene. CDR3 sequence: CASSRGASGYNEQFF. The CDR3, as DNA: TGCGCCAGCAGTCGAGGGGCTAGCGGGTACAATGAGCAGTTCTTC.

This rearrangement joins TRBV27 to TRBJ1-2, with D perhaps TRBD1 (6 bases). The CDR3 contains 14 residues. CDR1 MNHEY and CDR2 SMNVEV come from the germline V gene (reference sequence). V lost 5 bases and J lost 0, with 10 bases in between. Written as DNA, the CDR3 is TGTGCCAGCAGTCCAAGACAGGCTAACTATGGCTACACCTTC. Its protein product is CASSPRQANYGYTF.

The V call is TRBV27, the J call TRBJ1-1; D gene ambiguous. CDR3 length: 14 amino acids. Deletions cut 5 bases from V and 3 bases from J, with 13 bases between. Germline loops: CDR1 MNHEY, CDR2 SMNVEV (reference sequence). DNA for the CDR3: TGTGCCAGCAGTGCGGGATCCGGGGACACTGAAGCTTTCTTT. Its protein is CASSAGSGDTEAFF.

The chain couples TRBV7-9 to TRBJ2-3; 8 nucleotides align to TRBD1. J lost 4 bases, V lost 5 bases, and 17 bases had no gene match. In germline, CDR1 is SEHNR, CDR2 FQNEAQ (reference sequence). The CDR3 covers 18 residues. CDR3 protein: CASSQIRDRRFDADTQYF. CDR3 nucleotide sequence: TGTGCCAGCAGCCAGATCAGGGACAGGAGATTCGACGCAGATACGCAGTATTTT.

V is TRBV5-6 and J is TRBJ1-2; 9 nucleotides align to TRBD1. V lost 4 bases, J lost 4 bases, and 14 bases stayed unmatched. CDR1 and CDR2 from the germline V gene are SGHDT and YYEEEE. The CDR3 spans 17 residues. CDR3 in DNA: TGTGCCAGCAGCAACTGGGGGACAGGGTCAAAAAGCTATGGCTACACCTTC. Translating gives CASSNWGTGSKSYGYTF.

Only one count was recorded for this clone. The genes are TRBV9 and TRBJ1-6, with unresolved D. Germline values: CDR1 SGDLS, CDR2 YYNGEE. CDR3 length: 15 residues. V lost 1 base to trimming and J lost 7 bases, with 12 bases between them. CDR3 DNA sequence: TGTGCCAGCAGCGTAAGCGCCCTAGACAATTCACCCCTCCACTTT. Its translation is CASSVSALDNSPLHF.

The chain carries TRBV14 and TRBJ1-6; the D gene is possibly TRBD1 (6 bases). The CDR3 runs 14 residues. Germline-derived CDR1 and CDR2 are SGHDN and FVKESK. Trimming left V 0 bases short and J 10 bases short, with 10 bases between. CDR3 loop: CASSQEQGWSPLHF. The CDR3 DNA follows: TGTGCCAGCAGCCAAGAACAGGGTTGGTCACCCCTCCACTTT. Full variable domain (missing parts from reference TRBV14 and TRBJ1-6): EAGVTQFPSHSVIEKGQTVTLRCDPISGHDNLYWYRRVMGKEIKFLLHFVKESKQDESGMPNNRFLAERTGGTYSTLKVQPAELEDSGVYFCASSQEQGWSPLHFGNGTRLTVT.

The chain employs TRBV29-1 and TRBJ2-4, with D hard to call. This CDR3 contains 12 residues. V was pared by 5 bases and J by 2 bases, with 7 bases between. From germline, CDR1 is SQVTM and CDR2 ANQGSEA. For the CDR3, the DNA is TGCAGCGTTACAGATTCCAAAAACATTCAGTACTTC. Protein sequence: CSVTDSKNIQYF.

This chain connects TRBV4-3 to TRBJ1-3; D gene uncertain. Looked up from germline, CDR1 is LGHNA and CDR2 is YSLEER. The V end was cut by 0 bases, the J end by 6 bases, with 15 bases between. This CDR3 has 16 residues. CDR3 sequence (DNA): TGCGCCAGCAGCCAAGAGCTATCAGCGCGCGAAAACACCATATATTTT. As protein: CASSQELSARENTIYF.

The CDR3 DNA sequence: TGCGCCAGCAGCCAAGAAGGGACAAACTCCTACGAGCAGTACTTC. Protein product: CASSQEGTNSYEQYF. This chain joins TRBV4-3 and TRBJ2-7, with D tentatively TRBD1 (6 bases). The V and J ends lost 0 bases and 0 bases respectively, with 9 bases between them. CDR1 LGHNA and CDR2 YSLEER come from the germline V gene. CDR3 length equals 15 residues.

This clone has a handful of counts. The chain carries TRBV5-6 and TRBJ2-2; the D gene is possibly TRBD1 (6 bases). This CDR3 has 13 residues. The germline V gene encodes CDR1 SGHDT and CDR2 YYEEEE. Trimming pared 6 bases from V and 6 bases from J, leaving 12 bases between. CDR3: CASTHRQAGELFF. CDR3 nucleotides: TGTGCCAGCACCCACCGACAGGCCGGGGAGCTGTTTTTT.

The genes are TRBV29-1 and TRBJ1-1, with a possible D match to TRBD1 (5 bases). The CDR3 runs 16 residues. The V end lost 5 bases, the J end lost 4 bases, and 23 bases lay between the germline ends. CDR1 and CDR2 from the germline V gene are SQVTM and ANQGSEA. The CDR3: CSVLLGFGGWTTEAFF. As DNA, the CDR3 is TGCAGCGTTCTCCTCGGTTTTGGGGGGTGGACCACTGAAGCTTTCTTT.

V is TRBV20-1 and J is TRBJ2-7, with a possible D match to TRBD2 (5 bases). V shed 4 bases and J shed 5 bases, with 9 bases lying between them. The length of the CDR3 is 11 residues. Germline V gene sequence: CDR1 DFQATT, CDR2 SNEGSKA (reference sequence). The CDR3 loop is CSATSGNEQYF. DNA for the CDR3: TGCAGTGCTACATCGGGAAACGAGCAGTACTTC.

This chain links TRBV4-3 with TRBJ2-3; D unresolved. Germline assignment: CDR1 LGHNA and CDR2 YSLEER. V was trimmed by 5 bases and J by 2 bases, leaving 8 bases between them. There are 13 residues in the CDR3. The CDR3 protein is CASSDTYTDTQYF. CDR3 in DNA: TGCGCCAGCAGCGATACTTACACAGATACGCAGTATTTT.

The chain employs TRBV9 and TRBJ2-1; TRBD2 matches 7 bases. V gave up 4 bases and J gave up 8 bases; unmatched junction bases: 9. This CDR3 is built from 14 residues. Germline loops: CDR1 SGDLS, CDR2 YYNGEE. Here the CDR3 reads CASSPTGGVHEQFF. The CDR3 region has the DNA TGTGCCAGCAGCCCCACGGGGGGAGTCCATGAGCAGTTCTTC.

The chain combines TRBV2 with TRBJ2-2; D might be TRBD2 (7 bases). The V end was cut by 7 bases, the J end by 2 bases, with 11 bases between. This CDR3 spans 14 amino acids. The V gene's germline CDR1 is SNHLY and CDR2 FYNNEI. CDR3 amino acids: CASTAGANTGELFF. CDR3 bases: TGTGCCAGCACGGCGGGGGCAAACACCGGGGAGCTGTTTTTT.

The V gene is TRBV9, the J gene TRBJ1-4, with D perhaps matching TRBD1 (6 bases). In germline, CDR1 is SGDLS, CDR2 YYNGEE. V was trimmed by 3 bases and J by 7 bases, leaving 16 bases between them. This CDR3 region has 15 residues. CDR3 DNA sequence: TGTGCCAGCAGCGGGGGGGGGCAGCTAGCTGAAAAACTGTTTTTT. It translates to CASSGGGQLAEKLFF.

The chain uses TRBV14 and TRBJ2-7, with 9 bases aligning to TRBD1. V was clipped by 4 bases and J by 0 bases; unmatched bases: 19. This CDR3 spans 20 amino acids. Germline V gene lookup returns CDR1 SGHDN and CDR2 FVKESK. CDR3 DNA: TGTGCCAGCAGCCTCCGGCAAGCGGGACAGGGTCGTTTTAGCTCCTACGAGCAGTACTTC. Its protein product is CASSLRQAGQGRFSSYEQYF.